This TCR beta chain was sequenced for a study of blood T cell repertoires in COVID-19. At the level of the study: Some COVID-19 samples were acute and others convalescent; all came from the United States, Italy and Spain.

Trimming pared 6 bases from V and 8 bases from J, leaving 11 bases between. This CDR3 spans 12 amino acids. Source study methods: Amplifying reference gene primers gave estimates of nucleated cell counts. Method: immunoSEQ multiplex PCR; TCRdb's copy keeps in-frame clones and lacks some. V, J and clone size are those of that table, while D and trimming were read from the DNA. Of about 200,000 clones detected, 70% to 90% appear once; the ten largest clones hold 4.5% to 5%. This chain links TRBV12-3 or TRBV12-4 with TRBJ2-1, with D perhaps matching TRBD2 (6 bases). Sequenced: peripheral blood. The TCR sequence derives from an elderly woman with acute or convalescent COVID-19. The CDR3 reads CASSPLAHEQFF. Here the CDR3 DNA reads TGTGCCAGCAGCCCACTAGCACATGAGCAGTTCTTC.